This T cell receptor (beta chain) stems from a study of blood T cell repertoires in COVID-19. About the study: PBMCs, B-cell-depleted T cells, or T cells were the source of the cDNA or gDNA that made up the material.

The data were produced by immunoSEQ multiplex PCR, yet TCRdb's version contains in-frame clones alone and is incomplete. The sample comprises roughly 200,000 clones, around 82% of which are singletons, and 5.5% rests with the top ten. The receptor was isolated from a woman in her sixties or seventies with acute or convalescent COVID-19. Sample: peripheral blood.

In DNA, the CDR3 is TGTGCCAGCAGCCAAGATTACGGGACACCCCTCCACTTT. This gives the protein CASSQDYGTPLHF. The chain has TRBV3-1 (or the pseudogene TRBV3-2) and TRBJ1-6; D is ambiguous. The V gene lost 0 bases and the J gene lost 11 bases, with 8 bases spanning the gap. The CDR3 has 13 amino acids. The germline V gene encodes CDR1 LGHDT and CDR2 YNNKEL (reference sequence).